A selection of T cell receptor beta chains follows, all from one sample in a study of cytomegalovirus exposure and HLA in healthy donors. TCRdb keeps only in-frame clones here, not all; method: immunoSEQ multiplex PCR. Here the sample spans some 110,000 clones, around 88% being singletons. Material: PBMCs. Receptors originate from a young man in good health and CMV-seronegative. Both conserved end residues are part of each CDR3. The D gene is left open where the match is weak. Not every row has a clone size; where given, it reads once, few, many or a size class.

-	-	TRBV5-4	13	TRBJ1-2	TGTGCCAGCGGGGCAGGGGAAAGCTATGGCTACACCTTC	CASGAGESYGYTF
-	-	TRBV2	15	TRBJ2-2	TGTGCCAGCAGCAGGTCAGGGATGAACACCGGGGAGCTGTTTTTT	CASSRSGMNTGELFF
-	-	TRBV11-2	15	TRBJ1-1	TGTGCCAGCAGCTTAGTGGCAGGGCTGGCCACTGAAGCTTTCTTT	CASSLVAGLATEAFF
-	-	TRBV5-1	18	TRBJ1-1	TGCGCCAGCAGCTTGGCCTCCGACGGGGGTAATATGAACACTGAAGCTTTCTTT	CASSLASDGGNMNTEAFF
-	-	TRBV15	15	TRBJ1-2	TGTGCCACCAGCAGAGATGGGGGGTATCTTATCGGCTACACCTTC	CATSRDGGYLIGYTF
once	TRBD2	TRBV6-5	13	TRBJ2-1	TGTGCCAGCAGTAACGGGACTAGCGGAGAGCAGTTCTTC	CASSNGTSGEQFF
-	TRBD1	TRBV10-3	14	TRBJ2-7	TGTGCCGCAACCCCCGGGACAGGGACCTACGAGCAGTACTTC	CAATPGTGTYEQYF
-	-	TRBV11-3	16	TRBJ2-2	TGTGCCAGCAGCTTAGATTTCTCACCCGGCACCGGGGAGCTGTTTTTT	CASSLDFSPGTGELFF
-	-	TRBV28	13	TRBJ1-2	TGTGCCAGCGCTAGCGGGACAACAAATGGCTACACCTTC	CASASGTTNGYTF
-	TRBD1	TRBV27	16	TRBJ1-2	TGTGCCAGCAGTTTTACCCGGACAGGGTTTAAAAATGGCTACACCTTC	CASSFTRTGFKNGYTF
few	-	TRBV6-1	12	TRBJ1-2	TGTGCCAGCAGTGTCAGGGACTATGGCTACACCTTC	CASSVRDYGYTF
-	-	TRBV6-1	13	TRBJ1-1	TGTGCCAGCAGTGAAGCGGGGGGGCGAGAAGCTTTCTTT	CASSEAGGREAFF
-	-	TRBV28	15	TRBJ1-2	TGTGCCAGCAGTCCACCGGAGGGATACGTCTATGGCTACACCTTC	CASSPPEGYVYGYTF
few	TRBD1	TRBV25-1	14	TRBJ1-5	TGTGCCAGCAGTCTTACAGGGGACGGAGGGGCCCAGCATTTT	CASSLTGDGGAQHF
few	TRBD1	TRBV6-5	13	TRBJ1-2	TGTGCCAGCAGTAGGGGACAGGACTATGGCTACACCTTC	CASSRGQDYGYTF
-	TRBD1	TRBV2	14	TRBJ1-5	TGTGCCAGCAGTTGGGACAGTAGCAATCAGCCCCAGCATTTT	CASSWDSSNQPQHF
-	-	TRBV6-6	16	TRBJ2-2	TGTGCCAGCAGTTACACGGCAGCTAGACACACCGGGGAGCTGTTTTTT	CASSYTAARHTGELFF
-	-	TRBV6-1	14	TRBJ2-7	TGTGCCAGCAGTGAACAGGGCAGCTCCTACGAGCAGTACTTC	CASSEQGSSYEQYF
-	TRBD2	TRBV5-1	16	TRBJ2-2	TGCGCCAGCAGCTTGAATAGCGGGGGAGGCACCGGGGAGCTGTTTTTT	CASSLNSGGGTGELFF
-	TRBD1	TRBV30	12	TRBJ1-2	TGTGCCTGGGGGCGCCACAGGGGTGGCTACACCTTC	CAWGRHRGGYTF
-	-	TRBV7-9	15	TRBJ2-2	TGTGCCAGCAGCCCTGCCGGGGGGAACACCGGGGAGCTGTTTTTT	CASSPAGGNTGELFF
-	-	TRBV29-1	13	TRBJ1-1	TGCAGCGCCCTACGGGGGGCAGGCACTGAAGCTTTCTTT	CSALRGAGTEAFF
-	-	TRBV28	14	TRBJ2-7	TGTGCCAGCAGACGGGACATGGGCTCCTACGAGCAGTACTTC	CASRRDMGSYEQYF
once	-	TRBV5-1	17	TRBJ2-6	TGCGCCAGCAGCGGTACAGGGCTGAACTCTGGGGCCAACGTCCTGACTTTC	CASSGTGLNSGANVLTF
-	-	TRBV30	14	TRBJ1-2	TGTGCCTGGATGGGCAGGGGTCCTAACTATGGCTACACCTTC	CAWMGRGPNYGYTF
-	TRBD1	TRBV28	15	TRBJ2-7	TGTGCCAGTTACCAGTTTCCAGGGGGTGGGTACGAGCAGTACTTC	CASYQFPGGGYEQYF